The source of this TCR beta chain is a study of T cell repertoires in cytomegalovirus infection. Study background: HLA-B-restricted CMV epitopes that are well studied, plus recently identified HLA-C-restricted ones, were used by the study. Indicated by public TCR beta signatures were CMV infection and matching HLA type. Findings and limits, study-wide: The ex vivo response showed dominance by HLA-C-restricted CMV-specific TCR beta clonotypes.

Concerning this clonotype itself: What it binds is not known.

TCRdb fed the reads into MiXCR, producing one record per CDR3 protein. The data hold some 920,000 distinct CDR3 sequences, with 31% observed a single time. With 4 bases clipped from V and 5 bases from J, the junction kept 3 bases outside the gene matches. The germline V gene has CDR1 SGHVS and CDR2 FNYEAQ. The CDR3 extends over 14 amino acids. The chain combines TRBV7-6 with TRBJ2-7, with TRBD2 matching over 12 bases. The material sequenced was cultured CD8+ T cells from PBMCs, taken from culture after CMV antigen stimulation. This receptor was obtained from a human donor in good health (CMV status not recorded). Some clones in this sample may be carry-over from other donors' samples. CDR3 region: CASSYLAGGDEQYF. The CDR3 nucleotides read TGTGCCAGCAGCTATCTAGCGGGGGGGGACGAGCAGTACTTC.